The entry below gives a single T cell receptor beta chain sequence along with its context. Profiling relied on immunoSEQ multiplex PCR, and the TCRdb table lists in-frame clones only, not all of them. The sample yields fewer than 80,000 clones, 79% seen once. The sample is drawn from a study of T cell responses to AZD1222 COVID-19 vaccine. Germline V gives CDR1 MNHEY, CDR2 SVGAGI. V gave up 2 bases and J gave up 1 base, with 5 bases separating them. The CDR3 is 13 amino acids. J is TRBJ1-1 and V is TRBV6-5; perhaps TRBD1 as D (5 bases). This clonotype was obtained from an adult in good health. The material sequenced was peripheral blood, taken on day 0 of MenACWY control vaccination. The DNA for the CDR3 is TGTGCCAGCAGTTACCAGGGGAACACTGAAGCTTTCTTT. It specifies CASSYQGNTEAFF.